This TCR beta chain was sequenced during a study of a mutant IDH1 vaccine in newly diagnosed glioma. In the study overall: Vaccine dosing followed radiotherapy by 4-6 weeks, or accompanied temozolomide cycles. Beforehand, treatment had been radiotherapy, temozolomide, or both; the majority received both.

Assay: immunoSEQ multiplex PCR; the TCRdb copy retains only in-frame clones and omits some. The table shows around 60,000 clones, with 80% to 85% occurring only once. Time point defined: week 47, end of study. Every single dose of the vaccine, 300 ug of mutant IDH1 20-mer peptide, came with topical imiquimod. Eight vaccinations were given in weeks 1, 3, 5, 7, 11, 15, 19 and 23. This clone was counted only a few times. Its antigen is currently unknown. This CDR3 is 16 amino acids long. V lost 2 bases and J lost 0, with 14 bases in between. In germline, CDR1 is SGHRS, CDR2 YFSETQ. The V gene is TRBV5-1, the J gene TRBJ1-1; D ambiguous. Sequences were derived from PBMCs, sampled from a glioma patient whose treatment included an IDH1 peptide vaccine. The receptor's source is a man aged 30 to 45 with glioma. The CDR3 loop reads CASSFPADGLNTEAFF. The DNA of the CDR3 is TGCGCCAGCAGCTTCCCAGCGGACGGTTTGAACACTGAAGCTTTCTTT.